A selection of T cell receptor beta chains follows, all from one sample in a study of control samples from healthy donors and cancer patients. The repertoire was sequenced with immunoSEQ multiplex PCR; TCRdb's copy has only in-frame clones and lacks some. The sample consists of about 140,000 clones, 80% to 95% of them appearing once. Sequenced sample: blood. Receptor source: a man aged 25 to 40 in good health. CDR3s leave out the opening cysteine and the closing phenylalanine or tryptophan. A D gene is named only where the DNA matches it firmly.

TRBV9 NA ASSVRPYNEQF
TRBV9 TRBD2 ASSRGGRGVFNEQF
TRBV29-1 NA SVEFGVNTEAF
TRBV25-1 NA ASSERPYQPQH
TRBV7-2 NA ASRQTGLNTEAF
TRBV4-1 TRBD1 ASSRQGAGEKLF
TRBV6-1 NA ASSDLAEYEQY
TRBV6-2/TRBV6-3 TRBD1 ASSYYAQGGQLNTGELF
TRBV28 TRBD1 ASIQQGAFSGYT
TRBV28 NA ASSPRGRSNF
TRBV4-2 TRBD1 ASSQGTGNPDTQY
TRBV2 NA ARGFEGDEQY
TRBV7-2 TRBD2 ASSLVGTSGPYNEQF
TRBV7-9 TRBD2 ASRQRTSGTSTDTQY
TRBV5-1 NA ASSLAWGSDSGNTIY
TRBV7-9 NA ASSLFDTMNTEAF
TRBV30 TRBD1 AWRTKGTGMLFGYGYT
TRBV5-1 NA ASSLAAGQNTEAF
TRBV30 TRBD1 AWYTGTVYGYT
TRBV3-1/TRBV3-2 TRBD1 ASSQGTGVNEKLF
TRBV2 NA ASSDGQPIYGYT
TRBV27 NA ASSNGVLSGETQY
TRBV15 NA ATSRGLGGGDYGYT
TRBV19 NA ASSYTVYGYT
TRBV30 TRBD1 AWSVRGTGGHEQY
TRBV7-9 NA ASSQDGRDIQY
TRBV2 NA ARRVLDTQY